Listed below are T cell receptor beta chains from one sample, sequenced in a study of blood T cell repertoires in COVID-19. Produced via immunoSEQ multiplex PCR; TCRdb's table is partial and in-frame only. The sample has about 220,000 clones, about nine tenths seen once; the top ten hold around 2.6%. The material sequenced was PBMCs or T cells enriched from blood (not recorded which). The source of these receptors is a woman in her thirties with acute COVID-19. The conserved cysteine and the conserved F or W are not part of the CDR3 here.

v_call: TRBV7-2; cdr3_aa: ASSFGGGDETQY
v_call: TRBV6-1; cdr3_aa: ASSEITQGSYEQY
v_call: TRBV9; cdr3_aa: ASSVEPGGLPYNEQF
v_call: TRBV5-1; cdr3_aa: ASSWEPGLAGADTQY
v_call: TRBV5-6; cdr3_aa: ASSFGRGVWTEAF
v_call: TRBV25-1; cdr3_aa: ASSEGGTGGREAQY
v_call: TRBV7-8; cdr3_aa: ASSTTVNTGELF
v_call: TRBV19; cdr3_aa: ASKGRKQF
v_call: TRBV5-1; cdr3_aa: ASSLEKGGIDGYT
v_call: TRBV3-1/TRBV3-2; cdr3_aa: ASSQGTVTEAF
v_call: TRBV27; cdr3_aa: ASSSERPSSYNSPLH
v_call: TRBV3-1/TRBV3-2; cdr3_aa: ASSQDTTGTGETQY
v_call: TRBV5-1; cdr3_aa: ASSPTGPENNEQF
v_call: TRBV6-5; cdr3_aa: ASSRTGVENTEAF
v_call: TRBV9; cdr3_aa: ASSPHGSGGADTQY
v_call: TRBV2; cdr3_aa: ASSRTGSAYEQY
v_call: TRBV10-3; cdr3_aa: ASSSGNTIY
v_call: TRBV27; cdr3_aa: ATSGISGGYEQY
v_call: TRBV3-1/TRBV3-2; cdr3_aa: ASSQRRDWETQY
v_call: TRBV5-5; cdr3_aa: ASSPPGSSYNSPLH
v_call: TRBV29-1; cdr3_aa: SVEVTGGTEAF
v_call: TRBV27; cdr3_aa: AIRRTGSHEQY
v_call: TRBV7-2; cdr3_aa: ASSLVGVGYT
v_call: TRBV10-3; cdr3_aa: AISEENRGPSGNTIY
v_call: TRBV30; cdr3_aa: AWRRPGTRHSGYT
v_call: TRBV5-6; cdr3_aa: ASSDEQGFRNTEAF
v_call: TRBV9; cdr3_aa: ASSRGTFSYEQY
v_call: TRBV10-2; cdr3_aa: ASSGAGTAKNYGYT
v_call: TRBV12-3/TRBV12-4; cdr3_aa: ASSLGAAGYT
v_call: TRBV5-6; cdr3_aa: ASSLFYRAGNQPQH
v_call: TRBV7-6; cdr3_aa: ASSLADRVYT
v_call: TRBV6-5; cdr3_aa: ASIQVWYSNQPQH
v_call: TRBV7-2; cdr3_aa: ASSLRGRQDTEAF
v_call: TRBV5-1; cdr3_aa: ASSEQGQGRTEAF
v_call: TRBV19; cdr3_aa: ASSIRTGVLTEAF
v_call: TRBV11-3; cdr3_aa: ASTYAPGHRISPEPQH
v_call: TRBV7-6; cdr3_aa: ASTPGGWNTEAF
v_call: TRBV23-1; cdr3_aa: ASSPTSTTGSMMNTEAF
v_call: TRBV7-8; cdr3_aa: ASSLIGALS
v_call: TRBV2; cdr3_aa: ASRNRDIVYNEQF
v_call: TRBV7-8; cdr3_aa: ASSLRGQGRSYGYT
v_call: TRBV11-2; cdr3_aa: ASSLEGGVSTEAF
v_call: TRBV29-1; cdr3_aa: SVPDRTNYGYT
v_call: TRBV5-4; cdr3_aa: ASSLGQGLGEQF
v_call: TRBV5-1; cdr3_aa: ASKWRDTEAF
v_call: TRBV3-1/TRBV3-2; cdr3_aa: ASSQVRGVLDEQF
v_call: TRBV29-1; cdr3_aa: SVSDRAGQPQH
v_call: TRBV20-1; cdr3_aa: SASGPGGFEKLF
v_call: TRBV10-3; cdr3_aa: AISVEAEQY
v_call: TRBV10-1; cdr3_aa: ASSERDRNSPLH